This entry features one TCR beta chain sequence. Its antigen is still unknown. Genomic DNA per cell subset filled all wells of several immunoSEQ plates. Each unsorted PBMC replicate got 300 ng genomic DNA, approximately 29,000 genomes. Using immunoSEQ multiplex PCR, the repertoire was profiled, and TCRdb retains in-frame clones only, with some absent. Of hundreds of thousands of clones listed, around 77% were seen once; the top ten hold around 12%. V lost 2 bases to trimming and J lost 5 bases; unmatched junction nucleotides: 8. Germline V gene lookup returns CDR1 SGHRS and CDR2 YFSETQ. The CDR3 spans 15 residues. This sample stems from a study of shared clonotypes between healthy human individuals. General study points: Owing to a small donor count, the genetic and exposure-history diversity represented was limited.

The rearrangement links TRBV5-1 to TRBJ2-3; 7 bases line up with TRBD2. The receptor's source is a woman between 40 and 55 years old in good health. Some clones in this sample may be carry-over from other donors' samples. Sequencing was performed on PBMCs. The chain's CDR3 is CASSLLARRIDTQYF. CDR3 DNA sequence: TGCGCCAGCAGCTTACTAGCGCGGCGGATAGATACGCAGTATTTT.